This T cell receptor beta chain comes out of a study of metastatic and nonmetastatic thyroid tumors. Overall study: The study looked at repertoires side by side in blood and in tumor or nodule tissue from malignant and benign thyroid patients.

Among the patients, none had received any treatment before thyroid surgery. The CDR3 is made up of 17 amino acids. Trimming pared 4 bases from V and 7 bases from J, leaving 22 bases between. Looked up from germline, CDR1 is LGHDT and CDR2 is YNNKEL (reference sequence). TCRdb used MiXCR to call clones anew from the PCR reads. The top ten clones hold over 9.5% of a sample with roughly 16,000 clones, approximately 30% of them seen once. Concerning this clone: The antigen remains undetermined.

Study outcomes and limitations: Reportedly, malignant thyroid tumors had significantly higher TCR beta diversity than benign nodules, in blood and tumor.

The origin of this receptor is a female donor with papillary thyroid cancer or a benign thyroid nodule (not recorded which). Some clones in this sample may be carry-over from other donors' samples. The sample comprised blood. The V call is TRBV3-1, the J call TRBJ2-2; D may be TRBD2 (7 bases). CDR3 sequence: CASSPLKGGGKDGELFF. In DNA, the CDR3 is TGTGCCAGCAGCCCGTTAAAGGGAGGGGGAAAGGACGGGGAGCTGTTTTTT.